This is a list of T cell receptor beta chains from one sample in a study of blood T cell repertoires in COVID-19. The data were produced by immunoSEQ multiplex PCR, yet TCRdb's version contains in-frame clones alone and is incomplete. The table shows some 170,000 clones, with 80% occurring only once. The sequenced sample consisted of PBMCs or T cells enriched from blood (not recorded which). Source of these receptors: a middle-aged man who had recovered from COVID-19. Each CDR3 is given with its conserved first and last residue. The D gene is left open where the match is weak. A clone size is listed for some rows: how often the clone was seen (once, few, many), or a class if it is expanded.

TRBD2 NA TRBJ2-3 TRBV5-1 CASSLGTSGPPDTQYF TGCGCCAGCAGCTTGGGGACTAGCGGGCCCCCAGATACGCAGTATTTT
NA NA TRBJ2-2 TRBV11-3 CASSLRATGAGELFF TGTGCCAGCAGCTTAAGAGCGACCGGCGCCGGGGAGCTGTTTTTT
NA NA TRBJ1-6 TRBV27 CASSPTGGAHSPLHF TGTGCCAGCAGTCCCACGGGAGGCGCCCATTCACCCCTCCACTTT
NA few TRBJ2-3 TRBV21-1 CASSKAITDTQYF TGTGCCAGCAGCAAAGCTATTACAGATACGCAGTATTTT
NA NA TRBJ2-5 TRBV5-5 CASSLVAETQYF TGTGCCAGCAGCTTGGTGGCGGAAACCCAGTACTTC
NA NA TRBJ2-7 TRBV12-2 CASRPRPVVYEQYF TGTGCAAGTCGCCCGCGGCCAGTCGTCTACGAGCAGTACTTC
TRBD1 NA TRBJ2-7 TRBV28 CASSALTGPSSYEQYF TGTGCCAGCAGCGCCCTGACAGGGCCTAGCTCCTACGAGCAGTACTTC
NA NA TRBJ2-3 TRBV29-1 CSVDPGTDTQYF TGCAGCGTTGATCCGGGGACAGATACGCAGTATTTT
TRBD2 NA TRBJ2-1 TRBV7-2 CARGRGGSYNEQFF TGTGCCAGAGGACGGGGGGGCTCCTACAATGAGCAGTTCTTC
NA NA TRBJ1-5 TRBV19 CASSMSAGLGSNQPQHF TGTGCCAGTAGTATGAGCGCGGGGCTTGGTAGCAATCAGCCCCAGCATTTT
NA NA TRBJ2-3 TRBV10-3 CAISETSPGVDTQYF TGTGCCATCAGTGAGACTAGCCCAGGAGTCGATACGCAGTATTTT
TRBD1 NA TRBJ2-2 TRBV2 CASTLTGTGGGNTGELFF TGTGCCAGCACCCTTACCGGGACAGGGGGGGGCAACACCGGGGAGCTGTTTTTT
NA NA TRBJ2-6 TRBV19 CASSVGSSGANVLTF TGTGCCAGTAGTGTGGGCAGCTCTGGGGCCAACGTCCTGACTTTC
TRBD1 NA TRBJ2-3 TRBV6-5 CASSLYRGPDTQYF TGTGCCAGCAGTTTATACAGGGGGCCCGATACGCAGTATTTT
NA NA TRBJ1-1 TRBV19 CASSTVFRGTEAFF TGTGCCAGTAGTACCGTCTTTAGAGGCACTGAAGCTTTCTTT
TRBD1 NA TRBJ2-7 TRBV4-1 CASSQVTGTGHYEQYF TGCGCCAGCAGCCAAGTCACCGGGACAGGGCACTACGAGCAGTACTTC
NA NA TRBJ1-2 TRBV5-5 CASSFTYGTVALDGYGYTF TGTGCCAGCAGCTTTACCTACGGAACAGTGGCATTGGATGGCTATGGCTACACCTTC
TRBD2 NA TRBJ2-7 TRBV30 CAWSGLAGGYSEQYF TGTGCCTGGAGTGGACTAGCGGGGGGGTACTCCGAGCAGTACTTC
TRBD1 NA TRBJ2-1 TRBV7-2 CASSPRGTGGRGQFF TGTGCCAGCAGCCCCCGGGGGACAGGTGGTAGGGGGCAGTTCTTC
TRBD2 NA TRBJ2-4 TRBV3-1/TRBV3-2 CASSQVVSGGRNIQYF TGTGCCAGCAGCCAAGTGGTTAGCGGGGGGAGAAACATTCAGTACTTC
NA NA TRBJ1-4 TRBV7-6 CASSLAGRGGEKLFF TGTGCCAGCAGCTTAGCGGGCAGGGGCGGGGAAAAACTGTTTTTT
NA NA TRBJ1-6 TRBV7-3 CASSLSGSSSPLHF TGTGCCAGCAGCTTATCGGGGTCAAGTTCACCCCTCCACTTT
NA few TRBJ2-2 TRBV30 CAWKGGVYTGELFF TGTGCCTGGAAGGGGGGGGTGTACACCGGGGAGCTGTTTTTT
NA NA TRBJ1-1 TRBV13 CASSSFGTWSTEAFF TGTGCCAGCAGCTCATTCGGGACATGGAGCACTGAAGCTTTCTTT
NA NA TRBJ2-1 TRBV10-3 CAIRGTSYNEQFF TGTGCCATCAGGGGGACATCCTACAATGAGCAGTTCTTC
NA NA TRBJ2-5 TRBV6-5 CASTSQETQYF TGTGCCAGCACATCCCAAGAGACCCAGTACTTC
NA NA TRBJ1-1 TRBV7-8 CASSPPARTEAFF TGTGCCAGCAGCCCGCCGGCGCGGACTGAAGCTTTCTTT
NA NA TRBJ1-1 TRBV6-5 CASSYGPSSQAFF TGTGCCAGCAGTTACGGGCCCTCATCCCAAGCTTTCTTT
NA NA TRBJ1-1 TRBV19 CASTRGRGTEAFF TGTGCCAGTACCCGAGGCCGGGGGACTGAAGCTTTCTTT
NA NA TRBJ1-2 TRBV18 CASSPSILNYGYTF TGTGCCAGCTCACCAAGCATACTTAACTATGGCTACACCTTC
TRBD1 NA TRBJ1-5 TRBV10-3 CAIAGGGDQPQHF TGTGCCATCGCAGGGGGCGGAGATCAGCCCCAGCATTTT
NA NA TRBJ1-1 TRBV27 CASSLSWGPGEAFF TGTGCCAGCAGTTTATCGTGGGGCCCCGGGGAAGCTTTCTTT
NA NA TRBJ1-6 TRBV6-4 CASSRDSYNSPLHF TGTGCCAGCAGCCGGGATTCCTATAATTCACCCCTCCACTTT
TRBD2 NA TRBJ2-1 TRBV12-5 CASGPGLAGYNEQFF TGTGCTAGTGGCCCCGGACTAGCGGGGTACAATGAGCAGTTCTTC
NA NA TRBJ1-2 TRBV29-1 CSVEGTGLGYGYTF TGCAGCGTTGAAGGAACAGGGCTCGGCTATGGCTACACCTTC
NA NA TRBJ1-2 TRBV6-2/TRBV6-3 CASSLSDGYTF TGTGCCAGCAGCCTCTCAGATGGCTACACCTTC
TRBD1 NA TRBJ1-2 TRBV30 CAWSDDRGPSGYTF TGTGCCTGGAGTGACGACAGGGGGCCGAGTGGCTACACCTTC
NA NA TRBJ2-5 TRBV9 CASSVAEEETQYF TGTGCCAGCAGCGTAGCCGAGGAAGAGACCCAGTACTTC
TRBD1 NA TRBJ2-5 TRBV2 CASTGGSYQETQYF TGTGCCAGCACAGGGGGCTCGTACCAAGAGACCCAGTACTTC
NA NA TRBJ1-1 TRBV10-2 CASSESNRANTEAFF TGCGCCAGCAGTGAGTCGAACAGGGCAAACACTGAAGCTTTCTTT
TRBD1 NA TRBJ1-1 TRBV2 CASPTGLNTEAFF TGTGCCAGCCCGACAGGGTTGAACACTGAAGCTTTCTTT
TRBD1 NA TRBJ1-1 TRBV19 CASSTRQGPNTEAFF TGTGCCAGTAGTACCAGACAGGGGCCTAACACTGAAGCTTTCTTT
TRBD2 NA TRBJ2-2 TRBV4-1 CASSQSTSVTGELFF TGCGCCAGCAGCCAATCCACTAGCGTCACCGGGGAGCTGTTTTTT
TRBD1 NA TRBJ1-6 TRBV2 CASSEIGTGGISPLHF TGTGCCAGCAGTGAAATAGGGACAGGGGGCATTTCACCCCTCCACTTT
NA NA TRBJ2-3 TRBV11-2 CASSLGAHDRDTQYF TGTGCCAGCAGCTTGGGGGCCCACGACCGAGATACGCAGTATTTT
TRBD1 few TRBJ1-5 TRBV24-1 CATSDSRTGDQPQHF TGTGCCACCAGTGATTCCAGGACAGGGGATCAGCCCCAGCATTTT
NA NA TRBJ1-5 TRBV30 CAWSGRGGQPQHF TGTGCCTGGAGTGGTAGGGGCGGTCAGCCCCAGCATTTT
NA NA TRBJ1-2 TRBV6-5 CASTSRAGGYGYTF TGTGCCAGCACCTCGAGGGCCGGGGGCTATGGCTACACCTTC
NA NA TRBJ2-7 TRBV6-5 CASRIKTESYEQYF TGTGCCAGCAGAATTAAGACAGAATCCTACGAGCAGTACTTC
NA few TRBJ1-5 TRBV24-1 CATSDFGDQPQHF TGTGCCACCAGTGACTTCGGGGATCAGCCCCAGCATTTT
TRBD1 NA TRBJ2-3 TRBV9 CASSAQGGAATDTQYF TGTGCCAGCAGCGCACAGGGGGGCGCCGCCACAGATACGCAGTATTTT
TRBD2 once TRBJ2-3 TRBV24-1 CATSDPVGGERDTQYF TGTGCCACCAGTGATCCCGTGGGGGGGGAACGAGATACGCAGTATTTT
NA few TRBJ2-5 TRBV7-7 CASSRVAGAIQETQYF TGTGCCAGCAGCAGGGTGGCGGGGGCCATCCAAGAGACCCAGTACTTC
NA NA TRBJ1-1 TRBV30 CAWSVLRGGLNTEAFF TGTGCCTGGAGTGTACTTCGCGGGGGATTGAACACTGAAGCTTTCTTT
TRBD1 NA TRBJ2-3 TRBV5-1 CASSEQGVGVDTQYF TGCGCCAGCAGCGAACAGGGGGTGGGAGTGGATACGCAGTATTTT
TRBD2 NA TRBJ2-1 TRBV9 CASSVARLAGGLNEQFF TGTGCCAGCAGCGTAGCCAGGCTAGCGGGGGGGCTCAATGAGCAGTTCTTC
TRBD2 NA TRBJ2-3 TRBV30 CAWTGLAGVADTQYF TGTGCCTGGACCGGACTAGCGGGGGTAGCAGATACGCAGTATTTT